This TCR beta chain is drawn from a study of metastatic and nonmetastatic thyroid tumors. In the original analysis: Construction of a distant-metastasis classifier for papillary thyroid cancer relied on CDR3 differences across clinicopathological groups. Through MiXCR, TCRdb re-clonotyped the PCR reads. The V and J calls here are based on TCRdb, not the publication. The table has some 84,000 clones, 8.6% seen once. Per the germline V gene, CDR1 is GTSNPN and CDR2 is SVGIG (reference sequence). V dropped 4 bases and J dropped 6 bases, with 18 bases sitting between them. CDR3 size: 14 residues. This clone was detected ten times or more. There were no patients who had received any treatment before thyroid surgery.

Sequencing was performed on blood. This receptor was identified in a female donor with papillary thyroid cancer or a benign thyroid nodule (not recorded which). Some clones in this sample may be carry-over from other donors' samples. This sequence joins TRBV30 and TRBJ1-1; weak D call: TRBD1 (6 bases). The CDR3 nucleotides are TGTGCCTGGATCCTTTTTAAGGGGGAGTCTGAAGCTTTCTTT. This encodes CAWILFKGESEAFF.